Listed below are T cell receptor beta chains from one sample, sequenced in a study of T cell responses to AZD1222 COVID-19 vaccine. Generated by immunoSEQ multiplex PCR, the TCRdb table keeps only in-frame clones and is missing some. The table has 200,000 or so clones, around 93% seen once. The source material was peripheral blood, sampled on day 0 of AZD1222 vaccination. The receptors come from an adult in good health. Both conserved end residues are trimmed from each CDR3. Each record gives: J gene, V gene, CDR3 length, CDR3 protein.

j_gene: TRBJ2-7; v_gene: TRBV5-1; len: 16; CDR3aa: ASSPDRGVPSGIYEQY
j_gene: TRBJ2-7; v_gene: TRBV2; len: 13; CDR3aa: ASVQTTGGTYEQY
j_gene: TRBJ1-2; v_gene: TRBV20-1; len: 12; CDR3aa: SASGSAIDRGYT
j_gene: TRBJ1-6; v_gene: TRBV6-2/TRBV6-3; len: 15; CDR3aa: ASSYQQGSSYNSPLH
j_gene: TRBJ2-7; v_gene: TRBV11-1; len: 14; CDR3aa: ASSLIAGGPGYEQY
j_gene: TRBJ2-7; v_gene: TRBV11-2; len: 14; CDR3aa: ASSSLPPRFPYEQY
j_gene: TRBJ2-7; v_gene: TRBV5-4; len: 11; CDR3aa: ASSRGQPYEQY
j_gene: TRBJ1-6; v_gene: TRBV6-6; len: 13; CDR3aa: ASTLNVRVISPLH
j_gene: TRBJ2-1; v_gene: TRBV27; len: 13; CDR3aa: ASSPSGSPYNEQF
j_gene: TRBJ2-5; v_gene: TRBV7-6; len: 13; CDR3aa: ASSLGARLIETQY
j_gene: TRBJ1-1; v_gene: TRBV7-8; len: 14; CDR3aa: ASSLANRLMNTEAF